This TCR beta chain derives from a study of shared clonotypes between healthy human individuals. Study results and limitations: Unshared clonotypes carried lower generation probabilities than those common to all four donors. Incomplete sequencing of sorted subsets was indicated by rarefaction despite large depth.

Profiled with immunoSEQ multiplex PCR; TCRdb holds only in-frame clones, not every one. Of some 2,100,000 clones listed, around 95% are singletons. For this clone: Its antigen remains unknown.

The split of CD4+ cells yielded CD45RA+ naive and CD45RA-negative memory subsets. Germline V gene lookup returns CDR1 KGHSH and CDR2 LQKENI. J gave up 3 bases and V 5 bases, and 7 bases lay outside the gene matches. The CDR3 is made up of 14 amino acids. The receptor was isolated from a man aged 18 to 30 in good health. Material for sequencing was naive CD4+ T cells sorted from blood. The subset was: CD45RA+ positively selected. The chain recombines TRBV18 with TRBJ2-7; TRBD1 aligns across 7 bases. The CDR3 region is CASSFGTEIYEQYF. The CDR3 DNA sequence: TGTGCCAGCTCATTCGGGACAGAAATCTACGAGCAGTACTTC.